This TCR beta chain was found in a study of immune heterogeneity within non-small cell lung tumors. Whole-study context: Among the tumors, several were squamous cell carcinomas, ten to eleven were non-squamous carcinomas and 1 was not otherwise specified. Study results and limitations: Recurring identical dominant CDR3 beta clonotypes were observed across tumor sites within a patient, together with site-unique high-frequency clones. Comparison across individual patients showed largely distinct high-frequency T-cell receptor beta clonotypes.

Multiplex PCR with 32 V and 13 J primers amplified TCR beta CDR3. TCRdb redid the calling of the multiplex PCR reads with MiXCR, one entry per CDR3 protein. Among around 20,000 distinct CDR3 sequences listed, around a quarter were seen once. With 600 ng used per sample, the template was genomic DNA from bulk tumor. Every primary tumor yielded several biopsies, spaced far apart, that were taken during surgery. Curative surgery was performed on patients who had untreated, newly diagnosed non-small cell lung cancer. Every donor was a newly diagnosed non-small cell lung cancer patient having surgery with curative intent. Germline values: CDR1 ENHRY, CDR2 SYGVKD. Trimming stripped 10 bases from V and 1 base from J, with 4 bases between. This CDR3 region has 10 residues. The sample holds a few counts of this clonotype. The antigen is undetermined.

The sequenced sample was lung tumor tissue. The TCR comes from a man aged 35 to 55 with non-small cell lung cancer. The gene calls are TRBV10-3 and TRBJ1-1, with unresolved D. Here the CDR3 DNA reads TGTGCCACCAAGAACACTGAAGCTTTCTTT. Encoded protein: CATKNTEAFF.